This TCR beta chain was found in a study of neoadjuvant anti-PD-1 for oral cavity cancer. For the study at large: Around day 43, patients without progression received a fourth nivolumab dose before surgery. Study outcomes and limitations: TCR analyses covered only a few patients per response group.

This sample's time point: after neoadjuvant nivolumab, at surgical resection. This clone was picked up a small number of times. Its antigen is currently unknown. Blood libraries mostly used roughly 520 ng genomic DNA, six replicates each. TCRdb's table, derived via immunoSEQ multiplex PCR, lists solely in-frame clones and lacks some. In the table there are approximately 12,000 clones, 71% of which are singletons. The CDR3 loop spans 18 amino acids. Trimming removed 1 base at V and 3 bases at J, with 19 bases between. Germline V CDR1 and CDR2: SGHDN, FVKESK. This TCR derives from a person aged 35-79 years with oral cavity squamous cell carcinoma. The rearrangement uses TRBV14 and TRBJ2-4, with a tentative D call TRBD2 (5 bases). The specimen was PBMCs, collected after nivolumab (anti-PD-1) treatment. The CDR3 region is CASSQGLYTRKDKNIQYF. Here the CDR3 DNA reads TGTGCCAGCAGCCAAGGCCTTTATACTAGAAAGGACAAAAACATTCAGTACTTC.